This TCR beta chain was observed in a study of T-cell reconstitution after alpha-beta-depleted transplantation in children. Study-level points and caveats: After transplant, at about two months, alpha-beta T cells were reportedly derived from several hundred expanded graft clones.

This clonotype was seen ten or more times. The antigen remains undetermined. V shed 6 bases and J shed 5 bases, with 22 bases lying between them. The CDR3 is made up of 16 amino acids. In germline, CDR1 is MNHEY, CDR2 SMNVEV (reference sequence). TCRbeta library preparation incorporated unique molecular identifiers. TCRdb recomputed calls from the PCR reads with MiXCR, one row per CDR3 protein. Here the sample spans a few hundred thousand distinct CDR3 sequences, around a tenth being singletons. This receptor was obtained from a male patient between 2 and 10 years old who had a stem cell transplant for chronic granulomatous disease, so the T cells may come from the graft donor. The starting material was peripheral blood, obtained 180 days after TCRalphabeta/CD19-depleted stem cell transplant. The chain recombines TRBV27 with TRBJ2-5; D ambiguous. Here the CDR3 reads CASSFRARMEIETQYF. The CDR3 nucleotides are TGTGCCAGCAGCTTTAGAGCCCGGATGGAGATTGAGACCCAGTACTTC.